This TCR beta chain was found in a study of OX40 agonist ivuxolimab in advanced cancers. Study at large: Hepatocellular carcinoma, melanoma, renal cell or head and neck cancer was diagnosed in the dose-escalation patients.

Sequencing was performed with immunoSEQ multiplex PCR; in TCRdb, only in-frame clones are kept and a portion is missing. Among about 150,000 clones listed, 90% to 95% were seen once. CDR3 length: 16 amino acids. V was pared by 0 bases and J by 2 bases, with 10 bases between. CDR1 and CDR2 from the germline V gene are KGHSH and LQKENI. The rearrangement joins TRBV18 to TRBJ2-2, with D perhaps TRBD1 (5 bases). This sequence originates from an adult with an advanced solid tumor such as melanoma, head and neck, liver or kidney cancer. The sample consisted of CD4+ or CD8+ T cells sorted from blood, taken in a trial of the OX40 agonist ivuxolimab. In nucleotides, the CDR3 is TGTGCCAGCTCACCACCCGGCAGGGAAAACACCGGGGAGCTGTTTTTT. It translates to CASSPPGRENTGELFF.